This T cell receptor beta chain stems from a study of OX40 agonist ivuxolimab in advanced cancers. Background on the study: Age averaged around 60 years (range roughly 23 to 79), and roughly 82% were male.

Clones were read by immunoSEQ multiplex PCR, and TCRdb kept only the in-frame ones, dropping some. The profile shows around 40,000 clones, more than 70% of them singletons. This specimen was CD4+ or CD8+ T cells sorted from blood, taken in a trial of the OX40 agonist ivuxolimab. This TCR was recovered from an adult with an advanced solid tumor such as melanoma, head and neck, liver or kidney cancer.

The CDR3 region has the DNA TGTGCCAGCAGCGTAGCTAGCTGGGGATGGGAGACCCAGTACTTC. Translated, it gives CASSVASWGWETQYF. J is TRBJ2-5 and V is TRBV9, with D perhaps matching TRBD2 (5 bases). Germline V gene data show CDR1 as SGDLS and CDR2 as YYNGEE. V gave up 0 bases and J gave up 5 bases, with 14 bases separating them. This CDR3 contains 15 residues.